These T cell receptor beta chains were read from a single sample in a study of T cell responses to AZD1222 COVID-19 vaccine. Clones were sequenced by immunoSEQ multiplex PCR, and TCRdb holds only the in-frame ones, with some missing. The data show 150,000 to 200,000 clones, with roughly 94% seen just once and approximately 0.58% held by the top ten. Sequenced material: peripheral blood, taken on day 0 of AZD1222 vaccination. The receptors stem from an adult in good health. CDR3s include the opening cysteine and the closing phenylalanine or tryptophan. The D gene is left open where the match is weak. Clone sizes are given selectively: once, few, many, or a class where the clone is expanded.

j_call clone_size d_call v_call cdr3_aa cdr3_nt
TRBJ1-1 NA NA TRBV3-1/TRBV3-2 CASSPQRGTEAFF TGTGCCAGCAGCCCCCAGAGGGGCACTGAAGCTTTCTTT
TRBJ1-3 NA NA TRBV6-5 CASSLPDSGNTIYF TGTGCCAGCAGTCTCCCGGACTCTGGAAACACCATATATTTT
TRBJ1-1 NA TRBD1 TRBV7-6 CASSVGTGFHMNTEAFF TGTGCCAGCAGCGTCGGGACAGGGTTTCACATGAACACTGAAGCTTTCTTT
TRBJ1-6 NA TRBD1 TRBV19 CASSIPTGNSPLHF TGTGCCAGTAGTATCCCGACAGGGAATTCACCCCTCCACTTT
TRBJ1-2 NA NA TRBV19 CASSLSINNNYGYTF TGTGCCAGTAGTCTCTCGATCAACAATAACTATGGCTACACCTTC
TRBJ1-1 NA NA TRBV6-5 CASTLPGNTEAFF TGTGCCAGCACCTTACCGGGCAACACTGAAGCTTTCTTT
TRBJ1-4 NA TRBD1 TRBV18 CASSPRTGSNEKLFF TGTGCCAGCTCACCCCGGACAGGGTCTAATGAAAAACTGTTTTTT
TRBJ1-3 NA NA TRBV9 CASSVEGNTIYF TGTGCCAGCAGCGTCGAGGGAAACACCATATATTTT
TRBJ1-3 NA TRBD1 TRBV5-1 CASSLQTGDGNTIYF TGCGCCAGCAGCTTACAGACAGGGGACGGAAACACCATATATTTT
TRBJ1-2 NA NA TRBV28 CASNLQTRGYTF TGTGCCAGCAATCTCCAGACTAGAGGCTACACCTTC
TRBJ1-6 few NA TRBV4-1 CASSARGSYSPLHF TGCGCCAGCAGCGCCCGCGGCAGTTATTCACCCCTCCACTTT
TRBJ1-1 NA NA TRBV2 CASGTRDTRAFF TGTGCCAGCGGAACCAGGGATACGCGGGCTTTCTTT
TRBJ1-3 once NA TRBV28 CASSLTRTTLSNTIYF TGTGCCAGCAGTTTAACCCGGACTACTCTGAGTAACACCATATATTTT
TRBJ1-1 NA TRBD1 TRBV19 CASSIGRGRMIDTEAFF TGTGCCAGTAGTATCGGCAGGGGGCGAATGATTGACACTGAAGCTTTCTTT
TRBJ1-5 NA TRBD1 TRBV5-5 CASSSGQGGGYSNQPQHF TGTGCCAGCAGCTCCGGACAGGGCGGGGGGTATAGCAATCAGCCCCAGCATTTT
TRBJ1-5 NA NA TRBV7-8 CASSLGRTSNQPQHF TGTGCCAGCAGCTTAGGGCGGACTAGCAATCAGCCCCAGCATTTT
TRBJ1-3 NA NA TRBV3-1/TRBV3-2 CASSQGPSGYTIYF TGTGCCAGCAGCCAGGGACCCTCTGGGTACACCATATATTTT
TRBJ2-7 NA TRBD2 TRBV6-2/TRBV6-3 CASSYPPGRRTYEQYF TGTGCCAGCAGTTACCCCCCCGGGAGGAGAACCTACGAGCAGTACTTC
TRBJ1-6 NA TRBD1 TRBV19 CASSSTGFENSPLHF TGTGCCAGTAGTTCGACAGGGTTCGAAAATTCACCCCTCCACTTT
TRBJ1-1 NA NA TRBV6-5 CASSYPAVEAFF TGTGCCAGCAGTTACCCCGCGGTTGAAGCTTTCTTT
TRBJ1-5 once NA TRBV5-8 CASSLTGYNQPQHF TGTGCCAGCAGCTTGACAGGTTACAATCAGCCCCAGCATTTT
TRBJ2-3 NA TRBD2 TRBV2 CASSLGTSGITDTQYF TGTGCCAGCAGCCTAGGGACTAGCGGGATCACAGATACGCAGTATTTT
TRBJ2-2 NA TRBD2 TRBV6-5 CASRRTSGSLGELFF TGTGCCAGCAGGCGGACTAGCGGGAGTTTGGGGGAGCTGTTTTTT
TRBJ1-2 NA NA TRBV28 CASSPGQYGYTF TGTGCCAGCAGTCCCGGACAGTATGGCTACACCTTC
TRBJ1-1 NA TRBD1 TRBV28 CASSSGGLPEAFF TGTGCCAGCAGTTCAGGGGGCCTCCCTGAAGCTTTCTTT
TRBJ2-1 NA TRBD2 TRBV19 CASRTSGYNEQFF TGTGCCAGCCGGACTAGCGGCTACAATGAGCAGTTCTTC
TRBJ1-4 NA TRBD1 TRBV28 CASSLRGLVRKTFF TGTGCCAGCAGTTTAAGGGGGCTGGTACGAAAAACGTTTTTT
TRBJ2-1 NA NA TRBV6-5 CASSYIDEQFF TGTGCCAGCAGTTACATAGATGAGCAGTTCTTC
TRBJ2-3 NA NA TRBV6-4 CASSDGLETDTQYF TGTGCCAGCAGTGACGGGCTAGAGACAGATACGCAGTATTTT
TRBJ1-2 once NA TRBV29-1 CSVSYGYTF TGCAGCGTATCCTATGGCTACACCTTC
TRBJ2-5 NA TRBD2 TRBV5-4 CASSLREAGGETQYF TGTGCCAGCAGCTTGCGGGAGGCTGGGGGAGAGACCCAGTACTTC
TRBJ2-3 NA NA TRBV7-2 CASSPALGADTQYF TGTGCCAGCAGCCCAGCATTGGGGGCAGATACGCAGTATTTT
TRBJ2-1 NA TRBD2 TRBV4-2 CASSQAGGAGEQFF TGTGCCAGCAGCCAAGCGGGAGGAGCGGGTGAGCAGTTCTTC
TRBJ1-6 NA NA TRBV4-1 CASSPLTFVNSPLHF TGCGCCAGCAGCCCCCTCACGTTCGTGAATTCACCCCTCCACTTT
TRBJ2-7 NA NA TRBV30 CAWSVRRGASSYEQYF TGTGCCTGGAGTGTACGGAGAGGGGCAAGCTCCTACGAGCAGTACTTC
TRBJ2-1 NA NA TRBV6-5 CASRKGGEQFF TGTGCCAGCAGAAAAGGCGGTGAGCAGTTCTTC
TRBJ1-5 NA NA TRBV11-2 CASSRGLTGTQPQHF TGTGCCAGCAGCCGAGGTCTTACAGGGACTCAGCCCCAGCATTTT
TRBJ2-7 NA NA TRBV11-2 CASSLEGSIRYEQYF TGTGCCAGCAGCTTAGAGGGGTCCATCCGGTACGAGCAGTACTTC
TRBJ1-2 NA NA TRBV3-1/TRBV3-2 CASSLGGRYGYTF TGTGCCAGCAGCTTAGGGGGGAGGTATGGCTACACCTTC
TRBJ2-2 NA TRBD1 TRBV5-5 CASSLARTGVTGELFF TGTGCCAGCAGCTTGGCCCGGACAGGGGTAACCGGGGAGCTGTTTTTT